The rows below give T cell receptor beta chains drawn from one sample of a study of CD8+CD57+ T cells in acquired aplastic anemia. Each CDR3 protein gets one entry after TCRdb re-called the reads with MiXCR. The data show some 180,000 distinct CDR3 sequences, under 55% seen once. The sequencing input was sorted CD4+, CD8+, or CD8+CD57+ T cells (not recorded which) from PBMCs. The receptors were gathered from a human donor in good health. Both conserved end residues are trimmed from each CDR3.

V gene: TRBV24-1
CDR3 length: 10
CDR3 protein: ATNGASGELF

V gene: TRBV24-1
CDR3 length: 13
CDR3 protein: ATSDLKGGVNEQF

V gene: TRBV2
CDR3 length: 12
CDR3 protein: ASSGAGAPDTQY

V gene: TRBV2
CDR3 length: 11
CDR3 protein: ASKDYSNQPQH

V gene: TRBV24-1
CDR3 length: 15
CDR3 protein: ATSERTSGSRNEPQH

V gene: TRBV11-1
CDR3 length: 13
CDR3 protein: ASSLGGGSTDTQY

V gene: TRBV7-6
CDR3 length: 14
CDR3 protein: ASTILLGEGPNEQF

V gene: TRBV29-1
CDR3 length: 11
CDR3 protein: SVEDGLVPEQF

V gene: TRBV5-8
CDR3 length: 10
CDR3 protein: ASSGLSYEQY

V gene: TRBV11-2
CDR3 length: 17
CDR3 protein: ASSLVLFFGTGDPNEQF

V gene: TRBV12-3/TRBV12-4
CDR3 length: 8
CDR3 protein: ASLGSEQF

V gene: TRBV27
CDR3 length: 13
CDR3 protein: ASSPRPGQPTEAF

V gene: TRBV2
CDR3 length: 13
CDR3 protein: ASSEQLMGLYGYT

V gene: TRBV7-2
CDR3 length: 11
CDR3 protein: ASSSTNTGELF

V gene: TRBV11-3
CDR3 length: 12
CDR3 protein: ASSPQQGSYEQY

V gene: TRBV20-1
CDR3 length: 12
CDR3 protein: SASGGIKKPPLH

V gene: TRBV19
CDR3 length: 14
CDR3 protein: ASSVTGGECADTQY

V gene: TRBV5-1
CDR3 length: 13
CDR3 protein: ASSPGHRVTGELF

V gene: TRBV29-1
CDR3 length: 11
CDR3 protein: SVASGGYNGQF

V gene: TRBV7-3
CDR3 length: 12
CDR3 protein: ARPGLAEINEQF

V gene: TRBV2
CDR3 length: 13
CDR3 protein: ASFRTGASLDGYT

V gene: TRBV7-2
CDR3 length: 11
CDR3 protein: ASSLMGSGELF

V gene: TRBV9
CDR3 length: 13
CDR3 protein: ASGGLAGSVNEQF

V gene: TRBV7-9
CDR3 length: 11
CDR3 protein: ASSKTGAGELF